This passage covers 3 T cell receptor beta chains from one sample sequenced in a study of beta chain features in type 1 diabetes. Notes on the study in general: Shorter TCRB CDR3s, moderately but significantly so, were found in Type 1 diabetes patients in all four CD4+ subsets.

The entirety of the isolated RNA underwent reverse transcription, so expressed TCRB transcripts were sequenced. TCRdb keeps only in-frame clones here, not all; method: immunoSEQ multiplex PCR. This table holds fewer than 45,000 clones, over 50% found once. These TCRs' antigens remain unknown. Sequences were obtained from Tregs from blood. The receptors were gathered from a man aged 25 to 45 with type 1 diabetes. Some clones in this sample may be carry-over from other donors' samples.

The rearrangement uses TRBV4-1 and TRBJ2-5, with D perhaps matching TRBD2 (5 bases). V was pared by 1 base and J by 2 bases, with 17 bases between. Germline CDR1 MGHRA, CDR2 YSYEKL. CDR3 size: 17 residues. CDR3 region: CASSQVFTAGVQETQYF. The DNA for the CDR3 is TGCGCCAGCAGCCAAGTTTTCACCGCCGGGGTACAAGAGACCCAGTACTTC.

The chain employs TRBV2 and TRBJ2-1, with 9 bases matching TRBD2. Germline loops: CDR1 SNHLY, CDR2 FYNNEI. With V trimmed by 6 bases and J by 0 bases, 9 bases remained unmatched. CDR3 size: 17 residues. Written as DNA, the CDR3 is TGTGCCAGCAGGGGGGTGGGACTAGCAATCTCCTACAATGAGCAGTTCTTC. Translated: CASRGVGLAISYNEQFF.

V usage is TRBV5-4 and J usage is TRBJ2-2, with a possible D match to TRBD2 (7 bases). This CDR3 is 15 amino acids long. Trimming took off 0 bases at V and 7 bases at J, with 13 bases between the two ends. CDR1 is SGHNT and CDR2 is YYREEE in the germline V gene (reference sequence). CDR3 residues: CASSLEAGAGGELFF. The CDR3, as DNA: TGTGCCAGCAGCTTGGAGGCGGGGGCTGGCGGGGAGCTGTTTTTT. Combining the CDR3 with reference TRBV5-4 and TRBJ2-2 gives the whole variable domain ETGVTQSPTHLIKTRGQQVTLRCSSQSGHNTVSWYQQALGQGPQFIFQYYREEENGRGNFPPRFSGLQFPNYSSELNVNALELDDSALYLCASSLEAGAGGELFFGEGSRLTVL.